This T cell receptor (beta chain) was documented in a study of blood T cell repertoires in COVID-19. As for the study in general: Researchers got acute and convalescent COVID-19 samples from the United States, Italy and Spain. T cells, B-cell-depleted T cells, or PBMCs provided the cDNA or gDNA that served as material.

The CDR3 contains 14 residues. V was pared by 6 bases and J by 3 bases, with 4 bases of the junction left unmatched. The germline V gene has CDR1 SNHLY and CDR2 FYNNEI. Original analysis: Cell counts per sample came from amplifying reference gene primers. The table came from immunoSEQ multiplex PCR; TCRdb's copy has only in-frame clones and leaves some out. That table supplies the V and J calls and clone size; D and trimming were determined from the DNA. This table holds roughly 56,000 clones, around 86% found once. Sample: peripheral blood. The V and J genes are TRBV2 and TRBJ2-2; 7 bases map to TRBD2. The clonotype comes from a man aged 50-59 years with active COVID-19. The CDR3, as DNA: TGTGCCAGCAGCAGCGGGGTTCACACCGGGGAGCTGTTTTTT. Translated, it gives CASSSGVHTGELFF.